This T cell receptor beta chain was identified during a study of T cell repertoires in cytomegalovirus infection. Study-level information: Selected CMV epitopes included recently identified HLA-C-restricted ones as well as well-studied HLA-B-restricted ones. Study conclusions and caveats: Accumulated public TCR beta family frequency recognized individuals carrying CMV together with the relevant HLA. The response measured ex vivo was dominated by TCR beta clonotypes (HLA-C-restricted and CMV-specific).

MiXCR, applied by TCRdb to the reads, yields one record per CDR3 protein. This sample yields around 540,000 distinct CDR3 sequences, of which about 33% are seen a single time; 17% belongs to the top ten. Per the germline V gene, CDR1 is MNHEY and CDR2 is SMNVEV (reference sequence). The CDR3 consists of 14 residues. With 3 bases removed from V and 0 bases from J, the gap between germline ends came to 9 bases. This clonotype was seen only a few times. The antigen remains undetermined. This clonotype originated in a human donor in good health (CMV status not recorded). Some clones in this sample may be carry-over from other donors' samples. This sample comprised cultured PBMCs, obtained from culture after CMV antigen stimulation. This chain connects TRBV27 to TRBJ2-7; no definite D call. The DNA of the CDR3 is TGTGCCAGCAGTTTCACTCCAAGCTCCTACGAGCAGTACGTC. It specifies CASSFTPSSYEQYV.